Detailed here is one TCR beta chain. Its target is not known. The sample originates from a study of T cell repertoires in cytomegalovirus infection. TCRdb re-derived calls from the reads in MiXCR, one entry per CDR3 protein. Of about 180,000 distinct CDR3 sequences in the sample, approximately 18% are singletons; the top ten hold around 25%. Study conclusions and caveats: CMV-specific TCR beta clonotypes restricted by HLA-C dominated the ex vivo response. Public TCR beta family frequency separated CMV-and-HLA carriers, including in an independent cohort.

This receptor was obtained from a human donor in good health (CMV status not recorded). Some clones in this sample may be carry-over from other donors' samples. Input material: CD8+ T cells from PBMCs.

The CDR3: CASSLLQENTEAFF. The DNA of the CDR3 is TGTGCCAGCAGTTTATTGCAAGAGAACACTGAAGCTTTCTTT. This chain joins TRBV12-3 or TRBV12-4 and TRBJ1-1; no definite D call. V dropped 2 bases and J dropped 1 base, with 8 bases sitting between them. The CDR3 contains 14 residues.